This entry lists 21 T cell receptor beta chains sequenced from one sample in a study of shared clonotypes between healthy human individuals. Measured with immunoSEQ multiplex PCR; TCRdb has only the in-frame clones, and not every one. Here the sample spans a few million clones, 85% to 95% being singletons. The source material was naive CD4+ T cells from PBMCs. Subset specified: CD45RA+ positively selected. The receptors originated from a man between 18 and 35 years old in good health. Some clones in this sample may be carry-over from other donors' samples.

V and J are TRBV30 and TRBJ1-2; no firm D call. The V gene's germline CDR1 is GTSNPN and CDR2 SVGIG (reference sequence). The CDR3 is made up of 13 amino acids. V lost 0 bases and J 7 bases, leaving 12 bases between the germline ends. In DNA, the CDR3 is TGTGCCTGGAGTGTAGGAGAGGGTTTTGGCTACACCTTC. Translated: CAWSVGEGFGYTF.

The rearrangement links TRBV6-1 to TRBJ1-5; no firm D call. V gave up 1 base and J gave up 4 bases, with 17 bases separating them. The germline gives CDR1 MNHNS, CDR2 SASEGT. CDR3 size: 17 residues. CDR3 nucleotides: TGTGCCAGCAGTGAAGGGTGGTCGCAGGTTTTGAATCAGCCCCAGCATTTT. As protein: CASSEGWSQVLNQPQHF.

The CDR3 here is CASNQLAGRDAIYEQYF. CDR3 nucleotide sequence: TGTGCCAGCAACCAACTGGCGGGCAGGGATGCAATCTACGAGCAGTACTTC. The chain has TRBV5-4 and TRBJ2-7; D is tentatively TRBD1 or TRBD2 (5 bases each). Germline-derived CDR1 and CDR2 are SGHNT and YYREEE (reference sequence). The CDR3 has 17 amino acids. V shed 6 bases and J shed 3 bases, with 25 bases lying between them.

The CDR3 protein is CASSHSGIYNEQFF. In DNA form, the CDR3 reads TGCGCCAGCAGCCATAGCGGGATCTACAATGAGCAGTTCTTC. The V and J genes are TRBV4-3 and TRBJ2-1, with 8 bases fitting TRBD2. This CDR3 has 14 amino acids. The ends lost 3 bases at V and 3 bases at J; junction bases unmatched: 1. Germline V gene data show CDR1 as LGHNA and CDR2 as YSLEER.

The V gene is TRBV10-3, the J gene TRBJ2-3, with a tentative D call TRBD1 (6 bases). Trimming left V 5 bases short and J 4 bases short, with 16 bases between. The CDR3 sequence is 15 residues long. Germline V lookup: CDR1 ENHRY, CDR2 SYGVKD. The CDR3: CAISSGTLKSDTQYF. The CDR3 coding sequence is TGTGCCATCAGTTCCGGGACACTGAAATCAGATACGCAGTATTTT.

J is TRBJ2-6 and V is TRBV28, with D unclear. Germline V gene sequence: CDR1 MDHEN, CDR2 SYDVKM. The CDR3 is made up of 15 amino acids. Trimming removed 1 base at V and 2 bases at J, with 6 bases between. CDR3 nucleotide sequence: TGTGCCAGCAGTTTATCTTCTACTGGGGCCAACGTCCTGACTTTC. As protein: CASSLSSTGANVLTF.

The rearrangement links TRBV5-1 to TRBJ1-5, with D possibly matching TRBD1 (6 bases). The CDR3 consists of 15 residues. Germline V gene sequence: CDR1 SGHRS, CDR2 YFSETQ. Trimming pared 7 bases from V and 5 bases from J, leaving 19 bases between. The CDR3: CASAPNTGGDQPQHF. The CDR3 DNA follows: TGCGCCAGCGCCCCCAACACCGGGGGCGATCAGCCCCAGCATTTT.

This clone was counted only a few times. The genes are TRBV25-1 and TRBJ1-1; D possibly corresponds to TRBD1 (5 bases). V lost 1 base, J lost 5 bases, and 8 bases lay in between. Germline assignment: CDR1 MGHDK and CDR2 SYGVNS. CDR3 size: 13 residues. The CDR3 coding sequence is TGTGCCAGCAGTGAATCCTGGGGGACTGAAGCTTTCTTT. Protein sequence: CASSESWGTEAFF.

The gene calls are TRBV6-6 and TRBJ2-2; TRBD2 matches 8 bases. V gave up 7 bases and J gave up 6 bases; unmatched junction bases: 7. The germline V gene has CDR1 MNHNY and CDR2 SVGAGI (reference sequence). The CDR3 extends over 14 amino acids. CDR3 residues: CASILGRGAGELFF. CDR3 sequence (DNA): TGTGCCAGCATCCTCGGGAGGGGGGCCGGGGAGCTGTTTTTT.

The chain is built from TRBV7-2 and TRBJ2-5; 12 positions match TRBD2. CDR1 is SGHTA, CDR2 FQGNSA, per germline. CDR3 size: 13 residues. Trimming removed 8 bases from V and 4 bases from J; junction bases left unmatched: 2. The CDR3 here is CASGLAGSETQYF. For the CDR3, the DNA is TGTGCCAGCGGACTAGCGGGATCAGAGACCCAGTACTTC.

The rearrangement joins TRBV7-3 to TRBJ2-2; TRBD2 aligns across 13 bases. Losses at the gene ends were 0 bases for V and 6 bases for J; bases not matched to a gene: 4. CDR3 length: 17 amino acids. Per the germline V gene, CDR1 is SGHTA and CDR2 is FQGTGA. The CDR3 bases are TGTGCCAGCAGCTTAACCGGGACTAGCGGGAAAGCCGGGGAGCTGTTTTTT. Its translation is CASSLTGTSGKAGELFF.

The genes are TRBV2 and TRBJ1-2; 7 bases agree with TRBD1. The CDR3 runs 18 residues. Germline V lookup: CDR1 SNHLY, CDR2 FYNNEI. With V trimmed by 4 bases and J by 6 bases, 20 bases remained unmatched. The CDR3 reads CASSGPRLGRGRRDGYTF. As DNA, the CDR3 is TGTGCCAGCAGTGGACCCCGTCTCGGGAGGGGGCGCCGAGATGGCTACACCTTC. The complete variable domain, with remaining parts taken from reference TRBV2 and TRBJ1-2, reads EPEVTQTPSHQVTQMGQEVILRCVPISNHLYFYWYRQILGQKVEFLVSFYNNEISEKSEIFDDQFSVERPDGSNFTLKIRSTKLEDSAMYFCASSGPRLGRGRRDGYTFGSGTRLTVV.

The rearrangement uses TRBV11-2 and TRBJ2-2; perhaps D is TRBD1 or TRBD2 (5 bases each). This CDR3 is 17 amino acids long. V dropped 5 bases and J dropped 4 bases, with 20 bases sitting between them. Germline lookup yields CDR1 SGHAT and CDR2 FQNNGV. CDR3 loop: CASSAYVVGVGTGELFF. For the CDR3, the DNA is TGTGCCAGCAGCGCTTACGTGGTGGGGGTAGGCACCGGGGAGCTGTTTTTT.

The chain uses TRBV13 and TRBJ1-5; TRBD1 aligns across 8 bases. J was trimmed by 7 bases and V by 5 bases; bases with no gene match: 4. From germline, CDR1 is PRHDT and CDR2 FYEKMQ (reference sequence). This CDR3 contains 13 residues. CDR3 in amino acids: CASSQGAEQPQHF. The CDR3 bases are TGTGCCAGCAGCCAGGGGGCTGAGCAGCCCCAGCATTTT.

This clone showed up just once. This same CDR3 is encoded by further DNA sequences in the sample. V and J are TRBV7-9 and TRBJ1-1; D gene uncertain. V lost 4 bases and J lost 1, with 7 bases in between. CDR3 size: 13 residues. CDR1 is SEHNR, CDR2 FQNEAQ, per germline (reference sequence). CDR3 DNA sequence: TGTGCCAGCAGCTCCCAAGGGAACACTGAAGCTTTCTTT. This sequence encodes CASSSQGNTEAFF.

This chain uses TRBV7-2 with TRBJ2-7; tentative D call: TRBD2 (5 bases). CDR1 SGHTA and CDR2 FQGNSA come from the germline V gene. The germline V and J ends were trimmed by 2 bases and 6 bases, with 17 bases remaining between them. The CDR3 is made up of 15 amino acids. The CDR3 is CASSLTNLAGVEQYF. The CDR3 nucleotides read TGTGCCAGCAGCTTAACGAATCTAGCTGGGGTCGAGCAGTACTTC.

J is TRBJ1-3 and V is TRBV5-6; D is unclear. V dropped 1 base and J dropped 1 base, with 15 bases sitting between them. Germline V gene data show CDR1 as SGHDT and CDR2 as YYEEEE. The CDR3 covers 17 residues. CDR3 protein: CASSLRSGRISGNTIYF. The CDR3 DNA reads TGTGCCAGCAGCTTGCGGTCCGGTCGGATTTCTGGAAACACCATATATTTT.

The rearrangement joins TRBV10-3 to TRBJ2-3, with D uncertain. Germline values: CDR1 ENHRY, CDR2 SYGVKD. Trimming stripped 2 bases from V and 0 bases from J, with 15 bases between. The CDR3 runs 17 residues. DNA for the CDR3: TGTGCCATCAGTGAGACCGCCTGGGAAGAGAGCACAGATACGCAGTATTTT. Translating gives CAISETAWEESTDTQYF.

Comments on this clone: Other nucleotide sequences from this sample produce the same CDR3. V is TRBV5-1 and J is TRBJ2-7, with 11 bases that match TRBD2. Germline trimming cut 2 bases from V and 3 bases from J; bases unmatched to any gene: 4. Germline CDR1 is SGHRS and CDR2 is YFSETQ. The CDR3 contains 15 residues. CDR3 loop: CASSFTSGSSYEQYF. CDR3 coding DNA: TGCGCCAGCAGCTTCACTAGCGGGAGTAGCTACGAGCAGTACTTC.

The chain recombines TRBV5-1 with TRBJ2-5; D is undetermined. Germline V gene sequence: CDR1 SGHRS, CDR2 YFSETQ. With 1 base removed from V and 6 bases from J, the gap between germline ends came to 13 bases. The CDR3 loop spans 14 amino acids. DNA for the CDR3: TGCGCCAGCAGCTTGTCAGGCATGGGCAAGACCCAGTACTTC. Translation gives CASSLSGMGKTQYF.

CDR3 sequence: CASRKRGTTEAFF. The CDR3 nucleotides are TGTGCCAGCAGGAAAAGGGGGACCACTGAAGCTTTCTTT. This sequence joins TRBV6-5 and TRBJ1-1; a possible D gene is TRBD1 (6 bases). Trimming left V 6 bases short and J 4 bases short, with 12 bases between. CDR1 is MNHEY, CDR2 SVGAGI, per germline. The CDR3 runs to 13 residues.